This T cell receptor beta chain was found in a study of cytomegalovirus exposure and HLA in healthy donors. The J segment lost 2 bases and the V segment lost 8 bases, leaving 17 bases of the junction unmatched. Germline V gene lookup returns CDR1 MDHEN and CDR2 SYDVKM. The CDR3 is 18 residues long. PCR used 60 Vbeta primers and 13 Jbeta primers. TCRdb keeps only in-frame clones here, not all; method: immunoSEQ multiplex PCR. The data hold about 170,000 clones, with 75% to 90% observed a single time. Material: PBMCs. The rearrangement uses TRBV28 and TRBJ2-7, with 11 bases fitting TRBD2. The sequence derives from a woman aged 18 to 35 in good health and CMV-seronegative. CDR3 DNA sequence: TGTGCCAGCTCGAACCTAGCCCAGACTAGCGGGAAGACCTACGAGCAGTACTTC. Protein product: CASSNLAQTSGKTYEQYF.